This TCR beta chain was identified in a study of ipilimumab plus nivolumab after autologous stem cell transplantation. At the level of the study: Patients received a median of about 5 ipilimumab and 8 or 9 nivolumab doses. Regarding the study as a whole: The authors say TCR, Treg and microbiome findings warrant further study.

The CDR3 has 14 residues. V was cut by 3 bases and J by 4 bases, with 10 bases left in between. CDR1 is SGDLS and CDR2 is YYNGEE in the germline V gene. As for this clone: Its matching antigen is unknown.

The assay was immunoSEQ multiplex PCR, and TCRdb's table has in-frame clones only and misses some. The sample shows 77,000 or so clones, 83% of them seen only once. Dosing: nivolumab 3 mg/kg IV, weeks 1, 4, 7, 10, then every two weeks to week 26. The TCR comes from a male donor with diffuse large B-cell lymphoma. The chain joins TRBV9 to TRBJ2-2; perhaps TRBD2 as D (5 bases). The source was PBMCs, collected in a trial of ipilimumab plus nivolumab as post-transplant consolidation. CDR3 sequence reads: CASSAKSGTGELFF. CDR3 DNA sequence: TGTGCCAGCAGCGCGAAGAGCGGCACCGGGGAGCTGTTTTTT. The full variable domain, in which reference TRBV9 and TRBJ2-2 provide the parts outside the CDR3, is DSGVTQTPKHLITATGQRVTLRCSPRSGDLSVYWYQQSLDQGLQFLIQYYNGEERAKGNILERFSAQQFPDLHSELNLSSLELGDSALYFCASSAKSGTGELFFGEGSRLTVL.